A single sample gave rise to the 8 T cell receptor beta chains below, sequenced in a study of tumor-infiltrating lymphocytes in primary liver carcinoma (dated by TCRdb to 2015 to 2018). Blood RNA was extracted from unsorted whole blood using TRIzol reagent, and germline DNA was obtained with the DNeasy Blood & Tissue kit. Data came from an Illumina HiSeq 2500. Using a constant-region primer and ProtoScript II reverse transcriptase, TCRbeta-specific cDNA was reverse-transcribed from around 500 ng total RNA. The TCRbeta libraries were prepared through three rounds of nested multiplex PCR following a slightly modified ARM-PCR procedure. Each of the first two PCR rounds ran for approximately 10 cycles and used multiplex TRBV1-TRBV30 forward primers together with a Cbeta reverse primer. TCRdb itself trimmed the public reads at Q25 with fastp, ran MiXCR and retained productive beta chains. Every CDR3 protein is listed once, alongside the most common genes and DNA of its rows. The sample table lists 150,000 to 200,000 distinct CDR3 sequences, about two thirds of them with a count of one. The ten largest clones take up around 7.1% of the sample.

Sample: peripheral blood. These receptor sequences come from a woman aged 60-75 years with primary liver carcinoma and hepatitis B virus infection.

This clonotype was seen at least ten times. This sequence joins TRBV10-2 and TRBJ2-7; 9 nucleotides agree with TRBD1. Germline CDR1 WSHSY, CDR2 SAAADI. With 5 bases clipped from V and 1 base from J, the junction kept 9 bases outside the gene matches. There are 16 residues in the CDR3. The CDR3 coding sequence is TGCGCCAGCAGTCTCCCCACAGGGGGCGCGTCCTACGAGCAGTACTTC. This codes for CASSLPTGGASYEQYF.

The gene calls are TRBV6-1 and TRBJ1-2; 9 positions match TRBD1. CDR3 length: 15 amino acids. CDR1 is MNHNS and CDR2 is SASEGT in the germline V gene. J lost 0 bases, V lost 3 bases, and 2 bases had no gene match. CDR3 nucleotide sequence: TGTGCCAGCAGTGATACAGGGGGCACTAACTATGGCTACACCTTC. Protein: CASSDTGGTNYGYTF.

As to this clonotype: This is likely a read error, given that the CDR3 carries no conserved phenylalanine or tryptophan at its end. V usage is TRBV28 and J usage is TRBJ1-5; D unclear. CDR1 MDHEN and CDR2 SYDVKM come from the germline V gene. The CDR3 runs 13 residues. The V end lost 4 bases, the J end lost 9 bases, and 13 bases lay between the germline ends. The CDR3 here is CASSSGPLTPQHI. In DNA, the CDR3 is TGTGCCAGCAGTTCGGGCCCCCTAACGCCCCAGCATATT.

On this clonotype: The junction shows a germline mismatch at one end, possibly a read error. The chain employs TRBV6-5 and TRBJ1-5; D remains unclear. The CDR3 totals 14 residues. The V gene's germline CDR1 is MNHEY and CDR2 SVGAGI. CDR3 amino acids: CASSYARLGQPQNF. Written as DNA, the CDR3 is TGTGCCAGCAGTTACGCGAGGCTGGGTCAGCCCCAGAATTTT.

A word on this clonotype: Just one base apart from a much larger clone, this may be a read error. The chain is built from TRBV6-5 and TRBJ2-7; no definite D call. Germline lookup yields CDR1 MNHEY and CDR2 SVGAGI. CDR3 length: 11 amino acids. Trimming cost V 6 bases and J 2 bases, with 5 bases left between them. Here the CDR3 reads CASRRTYEQYF. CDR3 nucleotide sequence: TGTGCCAGCAGGCGGACCTACGAGCAGTACTTC.

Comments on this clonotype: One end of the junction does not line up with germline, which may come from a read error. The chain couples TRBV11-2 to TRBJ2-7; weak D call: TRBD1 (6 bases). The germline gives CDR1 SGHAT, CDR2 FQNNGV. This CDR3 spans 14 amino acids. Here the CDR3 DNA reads TGTGCCAACAGCTTGTTGGACAGCTCCTACGAGCAGTACTTC. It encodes CANSLLDSSYEQYF. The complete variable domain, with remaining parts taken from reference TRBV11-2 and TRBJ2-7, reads EAGVAQSPRYKIIEKRQSVAFWCNPISGHATLYWYQQILGQGPKLLIQFQNNGVVDDSQLPKDRFSAERLKGVDSTLKIQPAKLEDSAVYLCANSLLDSSYEQYFGPGTRLTVT.

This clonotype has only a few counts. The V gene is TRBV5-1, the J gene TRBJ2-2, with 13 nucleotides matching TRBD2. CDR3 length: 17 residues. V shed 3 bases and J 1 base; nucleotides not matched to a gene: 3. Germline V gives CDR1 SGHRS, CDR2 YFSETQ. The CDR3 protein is CASSSGTSGENTGELFF. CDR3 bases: TGCGCCAGCAGCTCCGGGACTAGCGGGGAGAACACCGGGGAGCTGTTTTTT.

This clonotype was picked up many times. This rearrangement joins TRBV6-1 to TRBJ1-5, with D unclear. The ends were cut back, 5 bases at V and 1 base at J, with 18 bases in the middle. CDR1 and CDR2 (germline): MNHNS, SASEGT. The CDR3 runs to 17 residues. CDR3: CASSPRAGERSNQPQHF. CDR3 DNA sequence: TGTGCCAGCAGTCCCCGTGCTGGGGAGAGGAGCAATCAGCCCCAGCATTTT.